The 17 T cell receptor beta chains in this list originate from one sample, sequenced in a study of response to subunit inactivated influenza vaccine. TCRdb independently ran MiXCR on the RT-PCR reads; one entry per CDR3 protein. Among about 480,000 distinct CDR3 sequences, 10% to 15% were seen once, and the ten largest hold roughly 14%. This sample comprised PBMCs from blood, obtained roughly 47 days after vaccination. The receptors here all came from a man over 45 who received an inactivated influenza vaccine.

This chain connects TRBV29-1 to TRBJ1-3, with D perhaps TRBD1 (5 bases). This CDR3 spans 13 amino acids. V was cut by 7 bases and J by 1 base, with 11 bases left in between. Germline assignment: CDR1 SQVTM and CDR2 ANQGSEA. The CDR3 nucleotides read TGCAGCGCTTCAGGGCTATCTGGAAACACCATATATTTT. It is translated as CSASGLSGNTIYF. Combining the CDR3 with reference TRBV29-1 and TRBJ1-3 gives the whole variable domain SAVISQKPSRDICQRGTSLTIQCQVDSQVTMMFWYRQQPGQSLTLIATANQGSEATYESGFVIDKFPISRPNLTFSTLTVSNMSPEDSSIYLCSASGLSGNTIYFGEGSWLTVV.

This clonotype showed up just a few times. The rearrangement joins TRBV12-3 or TRBV12-4 to TRBJ1-6, with TRBD1 matching 9 bases. The CDR3 runs 15 residues. Trimming at V came to 6 bases and at J to 4 bases, leaving 4 bases not matched to a gene. This CDR3 reads CASRTGQGYNSPLHF. The CDR3 bases are TGTGCCAGCAGGACGGGACAGGGTTATAATTCACCCCTCCACTTT.

The J gene is TRBJ2-1, the V gene TRBV29-1, with 8 bases aligning to TRBD1. The CDR3 spans 12 residues. Germline CDR1 SQVTM, CDR2 ANQGSEA. The ends lost 4 bases at V and 7 bases at J; junction bases unmatched: 3. The CDR3 spells CSVGRDRNEQFF. CDR3 in DNA: TGCAGCGTTGGCCGGGACAGGAATGAGCAGTTCTTC.

Only a few counts were recorded for this clonotype. The V gene is TRBV5-1, the J gene TRBJ2-2; 12 positions agree with TRBD1. Germline CDR1 reads SGHRS; CDR2 reads YFSETQ. The trim removed 4 bases at V and 4 bases at J, leaving 11 bases unmatched. This CDR3 has 18 residues. CDR3 bases: TGCGCCAGCAGCATCTACGGGACAGGGGGCCCGACCACCGGGGAGCTGTTTTTT. Protein product: CASSIYGTGGPTTGELFF.

This clonotype has only a few counts. The chain couples TRBV27 to TRBJ2-7; 10 bases match TRBD2. The CDR3 has 16 residues. V gave up 5 bases and J gave up 1 base; unmatched junction bases: 8. The germline CDR1 and CDR2 sequences are MNHEY and SMNVEV (reference sequence). The CDR3 DNA is TGTGCCAGCAGTCGAGTAGCGGGAGGTGTATCCTACGAGCAGTACTTC. Translated, it gives CASSRVAGGVSYEQYF.

This clonotype turned up a few times. This chain uses TRBV27 with TRBJ2-5; D possibly corresponds to TRBD2 (5 bases). The CDR3 sequence is 16 residues long. Trimming left V 4 bases short and J 3 bases short, with 18 bases between. CDR1 and CDR2 (germline): MNHEY, SMNVEV (reference sequence). As DNA, the CDR3 is TGTGCCAGCAGTTCCTTCAGTTTGGGAGCTAAAGAGACCCAGTACTTC. This translates into CASSSFSLGAKETQYF.

The sample holds many counts of this clonotype. The chain combines TRBV12-3 or TRBV12-4 with TRBJ2-7; TRBD1 matches 9 bases. The CDR3 extends over 15 amino acids. The junction had 10 bases not matched to a gene; V was cut back by 6 bases and J by 4 bases. CDR3 bases: TGTGCCAGCAGCCTTGTTACAGGGGGCGGATACGAGCAGTACTTC. As protein: CASSLVTGGGYEQYF.

A few counts support this clonotype. The CDR3 region has the DNA TGTGCCACCAGCAGACAGGGGTTAAGCACAGATACGCAGTATTTT. Translating it yields CATSRQGLSTDTQYF. The gene calls are TRBV15 and TRBJ2-3; tentatively, D is TRBD1 (6 bases). V lost 2 bases, J lost 0 bases, and 9 bases lay in between. The CDR3 extends over 15 amino acids. Germline V gene lookup returns CDR1 LNHNV and CDR2 YYDKDF (reference sequence). Full variable domain (rest looked up from reference TRBV15 and TRBJ2-3): DAMVIQNPRYQVTQFGKPVTLSCSQTLNHNVMYWYQQKSSQAPKLLFHYYDKDFNNEADTPDNFQSRRPNTSFCFLDIRSPGLGDTAMYLCATSRQGLSTDTQYFGPGTRLTVL.

This clonotype was detected a few times. The V call is TRBV4-2, the J call TRBJ2-3; 12 positions agree with TRBD2. The V gene end was trimmed by 1 base and the J gene end by 2 bases; junction bases not matched to a gene: 10. The CDR3 is 19 amino acids. CDR1 and CDR2 from the germline V gene are LGHNA and YNFKEQ. In DNA, the CDR3 is TGTGCCAGCAGCCAAGGGTTTCGACTAGCGGGGGACCCCACAGATACGCAGTATTTT. This sequence encodes CASSQGFRLAGDPTDTQYF.

The chain combines TRBV5-4 with TRBJ2-3, with 9 bases that match TRBD2. With V trimmed by 0 bases and J by 0 bases, 8 bases remained unmatched. The germline V gene encodes CDR1 SGHNT and CDR2 YYREEE (reference sequence). This CDR3 is built from 18 residues. The CDR3 here is CASSLASSGIASTDTQYF. Written as DNA, the CDR3 is TGTGCCAGCAGCTTGGCGTCTAGCGGGATTGCGAGCACAGATACGCAGTATTTT.

V usage is TRBV19 and J usage is TRBJ1-1; 7 bases align to TRBD1. Germline loops: CDR1 LNHDA, CDR2 SQIVND (reference sequence). The junction had 12 bases not matched to a gene; V was cut back by 5 bases and J by 0 bases. The CDR3 extends over 17 amino acids. The CDR3, as DNA: TGTGCCAGTAGTCGACAGGGATTCTTGGACATGAACACTGAAGCTTTCTTT. Amino acid sequence: CASSRQGFLDMNTEAFF.

This clonotype was seen only a few times. The chain has TRBV28 and TRBJ1-6; D is possibly TRBD1 (5 bases). Per the germline V gene, CDR1 is MDHEN and CDR2 is SYDVKM. The CDR3 runs 17 residues. Trimming removed 3 bases from V and 7 bases from J, with 19 bases in between. The CDR3 region has the DNA TGTGCCAGCAGTTTTGGGGCAGGGTGGCTGGGAAATTCACCCCTCCACTTT. Its protein is CASSFGAGWLGNSPLHF.

In the case of this clonotype: One end of the junction fails to match germline, which may point to a read error. The chain recombines TRBV12-3 or TRBV12-4 with TRBJ2-7, with D perhaps being TRBD1 or TRBD2 (5 bases each). CDR3 size: 18 residues. CDR3: CARSFERAAVGGSYEQYF. The CDR3 DNA follows: TGTGCCCGCAGTTTTGAAAGGGCAGCCGTTGGGGGCTCCTACGAGCAGTACTTC.

This clonotype was counted at least ten times. V and J are TRBV5-1 and TRBJ2-1, with 10 bases fitting TRBD2. This CDR3 contains 18 residues. Germline V gene data show CDR1 as SGHRS and CDR2 as YFSETQ. Trimming removed 2 bases from V and 3 bases from J; junction bases left unmatched: 11. The CDR3 DNA reads as TGCGCCAGCAGCTTTGGGCTAGCGGGAGCTGGGGGCTACAATGAGCAGTTCTTC. Protein sequence: CASSFGLAGAGGYNEQFF.

This CDR3 reads CASRENRGRGYTF. DNA of the CDR3: TGTGCCAGCAGGGAAAACAGGGGCCGGGGCTACACCTTC. The chain links TRBV28 to TRBJ1-2, with 7 bases fitting TRBD1. From germline, CDR1 is MDHEN and CDR2 SYDVKM. The trim removed 6 bases at V and 8 bases at J, leaving 9 bases unmatched. The CDR3 runs 13 residues.

The table lists this clonotype with a few counts. V gene TRBV20-1 combines with J gene TRBJ2-7, with 9 bases fitting TRBD1. Germline values: CDR1 DFQATT, CDR2 SNEGSKA (reference sequence). This CDR3 has 14 amino acids. J lost 8 bases, V lost 2 bases, and 10 bases had no gene match. The CDR3 here is CSARQTGQGSQQYF. The CDR3 DNA follows: TGCAGTGCTAGACAAACGGGACAGGGTTCACAGCAGTACTTC.

This clonotype was seen a handful of times. The J gene is TRBJ1-2, the V gene TRBV12-3 or TRBV12-4; 8 nucleotides agree with TRBD1. This CDR3 has 15 residues. J lost 4 bases, V lost 2 bases, and 6 bases had no gene match. CDR3 in amino acids: CASSLPQGASYGYTF. The DNA of the CDR3 is TGTGCCAGCAGTTTACCCCAGGGGGCGAGCTATGGCTACACCTTC.